Below, 23 T cell receptor beta chains from the same sample are listed, as sequenced in a study of blood T cells in healthy people across ages. Then a second PCR, running roughly 7 to 12 cycles, was carried out with a sample-barcoded 5' primer and a J-beta primer mix. From the 5' RACE reads, TCRdb called clonotypes with MiXCR, one entry per CDR3 protein. In the table there are more than 650,000 distinct CDR3 sequences, about 20% of which are singletons. The sequencing sample was made of blood. The receptors were gathered from an older man in good health.

The rearrangement uses TRBV28 and TRBJ2-7, with unresolved D. The last part of the DNA fits TRBJ2-1 better; the J call may be wrong. Germline V CDR1 and CDR2: MDHEN, SYDVKM. The length of the CDR3 is 12 residues. The CDR3 nucleotides read TGTGCCAGCAGTTTTCGTACCAATGAGCAGTTCTTC. It yields the protein CASSFRTNEQFF.

This clonotype was observed a few times. This sequence joins TRBV7-6 and TRBJ1-5, with unresolved D. V dropped 5 bases and J dropped 3 bases, with 11 bases sitting between them. This CDR3 is built from 14 residues. The germline V gene has CDR1 SGHVS and CDR2 FNYEAQ. The CDR3 sequence is CASSRLADNQPQHF. CDR3 sequence (DNA): TGTGCCAGCAGCCGGTTAGCGGACAATCAGCCCCAGCATTTT.

The chain carries TRBV3-1 and TRBJ2-6, with 8 bases lining up with TRBD1. Looked up from germline, CDR1 is LGHDT and CDR2 is YNNKEL (reference sequence). V gave up 4 bases and J gave up 0 bases; unmatched junction bases: 2. This CDR3 is 16 amino acids long. The CDR3 is CASSPQGASGANVLTF. In DNA form, the CDR3 reads TGTGCCAGCAGCCCCCAGGGGGCCTCTGGGGCCAACGTCCTGACTTTC.

V usage is TRBV20-1 and J usage is TRBJ2-7; 11 bases match TRBD1. The V gene end was trimmed by 6 bases and the J gene end by 2 bases; junction bases not matched to a gene: 6. This CDR3 is 14 amino acids long. Germline CDR1 is DFQATT and CDR2 is SNEGSKA (reference sequence). The CDR3: CSAGRTGGPYEQYF. The CDR3 DNA reads as TGCAGTGCAGGCAGGACAGGGGGCCCCTACGAGCAGTACTTC.

This CDR3 reads CSARVGGNYGYTF. CDR3 in DNA: TGCAGTGCTAGAGTGGGGGGGAACTATGGCTACACCTTC. The chain carries TRBV20-1 and TRBJ1-2, with D maybe TRBD1 (5 bases). The CDR3 is 13 amino acids. V was cut by 1 base and J by 2 bases, with 8 bases left in between. From germline, CDR1 is DFQATT and CDR2 SNEGSKA (reference sequence).

This chain links TRBV19 with TRBJ1-2, with TRBD1 matching over 8 bases. V trimming: 1 base; J trimming: 7 bases; junction bases outside the gene matches: 8. The CDR3 totals 15 residues. The germline V gene encodes CDR1 LNHDA and CDR2 SQIVND (reference sequence). This chain's CDR3 is CASSIAPRGLSGYTF. CDR3 nucleotides: TGTGCCAGTAGTATAGCCCCCAGGGGGCTGAGTGGCTACACCTTC.

The chain has TRBV7-9 and TRBJ2-3; D gene unclear. Trimming cost V 2 bases and J 1 base, with 10 bases left between them. This CDR3 has 15 amino acids. Germline V gene data show CDR1 as SEHNR and CDR2 as FQNEAQ (reference sequence). The CDR3 sequence is CASSLTSVRTDTQYF. Written as DNA, the CDR3 is TGTGCCAGCAGCTTAACGTCCGTACGCACAGATACGCAGTATTTT.

The gene calls are TRBV6-1 and TRBJ1-1; D gene unclear. CDR1 is MNHNS, CDR2 SASEGT, per germline. This CDR3 is 16 amino acids long. V was shortened by 0 bases and J by 5 bases, with 16 bases between the two germline ends. The CDR3 region is CASSEALRGSVTEAFF. CDR3 in DNA: TGTGCCAGCAGTGAAGCGCTTCGGGGTTCTGTGACTGAAGCTTTCTTT.

This clonotype has just a few counts. The chain joins TRBV5-1 to TRBJ2-3, with D perhaps TRBD2 (5 bases). V was pared by 3 bases and J by 2 bases, with 13 bases between. The CDR3 runs 15 residues. Per the germline V gene, CDR1 is SGHRS and CDR2 is YFSETQ. The CDR3 loop is CASSSGKFITDTQYF. CDR3 nucleotide sequence: TGCGCCAGCAGCTCCGGGAAGTTTATCACAGATACGCAGTATTTT.

Written as DNA, the CDR3 is TGTGCCAGCAGCTTAAGAAGCGGGGGGACCACCGGGGAGCTGTTTTTT. Protein product: CASSLRSGGTTGELFF. The J gene is TRBJ2-2, the V gene TRBV13, with 9 nucleotides matching TRBD2. The length of the CDR3 is 16 residues. V trimming: 2 bases; J trimming: 4 bases; junction bases outside the gene matches: 5. The germline V gene encodes CDR1 PRHDT and CDR2 FYEKMQ (reference sequence).

In its sample, this clonotype was seen a few times. The J gene is TRBJ2-2, the V gene TRBV20-1; D gene ambiguous. This CDR3 has 12 amino acids. Trimming removed 7 bases from V and 6 bases from J, with 12 bases in between. Germline CDR1 reads DFQATT; CDR2 reads SNEGSKA (reference sequence). CDR3 sequence (DNA): TGCAGTGTGTCCGTTCTTTCCGGGGAGCTGTTTTTT. Translated: CSVSVLSGELFF.

This clonotype has just a few counts. The chain recombines TRBV12-3 or TRBV12-4 with TRBJ1-6; 8 nucleotides align to TRBD1. This CDR3 has 13 residues. With 6 bases clipped from V and 8 bases from J, the junction kept 3 bases outside the gene matches. The CDR3 DNA sequence: TGTGCCAGCAGAACAGGGGGGCATTCACCCCTCCACTTT. Its translation is CASRTGGHSPLHF.

This clonotype was seen more than once but under ten times. CDR3 protein: CASSYSKGGFGGGPQTDTQYF. The CDR3 nucleotides read TGTGCCAGCAGTTACTCGAAGGGAGGGTTTGGCGGGGGCCCCCAGACAGATACGCAGTATTTT. V is TRBV6-5 and J is TRBJ2-3, with a tentative D call TRBD2 (7 bases). Deletions cut 0 bases from V and 3 bases from J, with 28 bases between. CDR1 is MNHEY, CDR2 SVGAGI, per germline. The CDR3 contains 21 residues.

The chain uses TRBV7-9 and TRBJ2-5; 14 bases are shared with TRBD2. V lost 7 bases to trimming and J lost 2 bases; unmatched junction nucleotides: 12. CDR1 SEHNR and CDR2 FQNEAQ come from the germline V gene (reference sequence). This CDR3 spans 18 amino acids. CDR3 protein: CASTPLTSGRAKQETQYF. Written as DNA, the CDR3 is TGTGCCAGCACCCCCCTGACTAGCGGGAGGGCCAAACAAGAGACCCAGTACTTC.

The chain is built from TRBV10-3 and TRBJ1-1; D gene unclear. The V and J ends lost 10 bases and 1 base respectively, with 10 bases between them. CDR1 and CDR2 (germline): ENHRY, SYGVKD. There are 12 residues in the CDR3. DNA of the CDR3: TGTGCCACCAACAAAGGGAACACTGAAGCTTTCTTT. It specifies CATNKGNTEAFF.

The gene calls are TRBV20-1 and TRBJ1-1, with no clear D. V was cut by 6 bases and J by 1 base, with 12 bases left in between. This CDR3 has 13 residues. The germline CDR1 and CDR2 sequences are DFQATT and SNEGSKA (reference sequence). CDR3 sequence: CSAKDIRNTEAFF. The CDR3 region has the DNA TGCAGTGCCAAAGACATCCGGAACACTGAAGCTTTCTTT.

The chain combines TRBV2 with TRBJ2-4; perhaps TRBD1 as D (5 bases). Per germline, CDR1 SNHLY and CDR2 FYNNEI. Between the trimmed V and J ends, which lost 4 bases and 0 bases, there was a span of 7 bases. This CDR3 is built from 14 residues. Written as DNA, the CDR3 is TGTGCCAGCAGTGGACAGCTAGCCAAAAACATTCAGTACTTC. Encoded protein: CASSGQLAKNIQYF.

This clonotype has a handful of counts. The gene calls are TRBV29-1 and TRBJ1-1; D may be TRBD1 (5 bases). Germline CDR1 reads SQVTM; CDR2 reads ANQGSEA. There are 13 residues in the CDR3. Trimming took off 8 bases at V and 3 bases at J, with 16 bases between the two ends. The CDR3 nucleotides read TGCAGCATTCGGTCGGGGCGGGACACTGAAGCTTTCTTT. It codes for CSIRSGRDTEAFF.

V and J are TRBV29-1 and TRBJ2-7; maybe TRBD1 (5 bases). CDR3 length: 13 amino acids. Germline lookup yields CDR1 SQVTM and CDR2 ANQGSEA. Trimming left V 4 bases short and J 0 bases short, with 10 bases between. The chain's CDR3 is CSVGGPSSYEQYF. CDR3 nucleotide sequence: TGCAGCGTTGGGGGCCCGAGCTCCTACGAGCAGTACTTC.

The table lists this clonotype with a few counts. J is TRBJ2-5 and V is TRBV27, with a weak D call TRBD1 (5 bases). Germline V CDR1 and CDR2: MNHEY, SMNVEV (reference sequence). This CDR3 has 14 amino acids. With 0 bases removed from V and 10 bases from J, the gap between germline ends came to 15 bases. The DNA of the CDR3 is TGTGCCAGCAGTTTATCGTCGGCCAAAAGGGGCCAGTACTTC. Residues: CASSLSSAKRGQYF.

This clonotype was seen only a few times. The chain is built from TRBV28 and TRBJ2-7, with D uncertain. Per the germline V gene, CDR1 is MDHEN and CDR2 is SYDVKM. The V end was cut by 2 bases, the J end by 6 bases, with 8 bases between. The CDR3 is 12 residues long. The CDR3 DNA reads TGTGCCAGCAGTTTAGTGGGAAGCGAGCAGTACTTC. It translates to CASSLVGSEQYF.

This clonotype was found a few times. The chain links TRBV25-1 to TRBJ1-4; TRBD1 is a possible D gene (5 bases). With 1 base removed from V and 8 bases from J, the gap between germline ends came to 11 bases. CDR1 MGHDK and CDR2 SYGVNS come from the germline V gene. The CDR3 consists of 14 residues. Written as DNA, the CDR3 is TGTGCCAGCAGTGAATGGGGGGGTACCGAAAAACTGTTTTTT. Protein sequence: CASSEWGGTEKLFF. The entire variable domain, with the rest obtained from reference TRBV25-1 and TRBJ1-4, is as follows: EADIYQTPRYLVIGTGKKITLECSQTMGHDKMYWYQQDPGMELHLIHYSYGVNSTEKGDLSSESTVSRIRTEHFPLTLESARPSHTSQYLCASSEWGGTEKLFFGSGTQLSVL.

V gene TRBV28 combines with J gene TRBJ2-5; D is possibly TRBD2 (6 bases). CDR1 and CDR2 (germline): MDHEN, SYDVKM. Trimming left V 6 bases short and J 11 bases short, with 22 bases between. CDR3 length: 14 residues. This CDR3 reads CASRWAGPRGEQYF. For the CDR3, the DNA is TGTGCCAGCAGATGGGCGGGACCTAGAGGTGAGCAGTACTTC.